This T cell receptor beta chain was obtained from a study of T cell responses to AZD1222 COVID-19 vaccine. Remarks on this clone: Its specificity is not known.

Points from the study as a whole: Spike-specific TCR breadth and depth were elevated following two AZD1222 doses.

The V and J ends lost 6 bases and 5 bases, in that order; junction bases with no gene match: 15. The CDR3 consists of 15 residues. Germline values: CDR1 SQVTM, CDR2 ANQGSEA. This table comes from immunoSEQ multiplex PCR, and its TCRdb copy is limited to in-frame clones, with some not included. Of around 120,000 clones listed, over 80% were seen once; the top ten hold 11% to 15%. The chain recombines TRBV29-1 with TRBJ2-5; 7 bases line up with TRBD2. The sample consisted of peripheral blood, taken on day 0 of AZD1222 vaccination. The sequence derives from an adult in good health. The DNA of the CDR3 is TGCAGCGTCTTAAGACCACGGGGCGGGAGTGAGACCCAGTACTTC. Translated: CSVLRPRGGSETQYF. The entire variable domain, with the rest obtained from reference TRBV29-1 and TRBJ2-5, is as follows: SAVISQKPSRDICQRGTSLTIQCQVDSQVTMMFWYRQQPGQSLTLIATANQGSEATYESGFVIDKFPISRPNLTFSTLTVSNMSPEDSSIYLCSVLRPRGGSETQYFGPGTRLLVL.